The 30 T cell receptor beta chains presented below share a single source sample, sequenced in a study of T cell clonotyping in hematopoietic cell transplantation. Time point denoted: recipient sample about 28 days before transplant, after cytoreduction. TCRdb keeps only in-frame clones here, not all; method: immunoSEQ multiplex PCR. The profile covers approximately 7,400 clones, with 88% appearing a single time and 6% to 8.5% taken by the ten largest. Sequenced material: peripheral blood mononuclear cells, taken before stem cell transplant. The receptors come from a man in his sixties with acute myeloid leukemia. Some clones in this sample may be carry-over from other donors' samples.

The chain employs TRBV11-3 and TRBJ2-3, with TRBD2 matching over 7 bases. The V and J ends lost 3 bases and 4 bases, in that order; junction bases with no gene match: 4. Germline lookup yields CDR1 SGHNT and CDR2 YENEEA. CDR3 length equals 14 residues. In nucleotides, the CDR3 is TGTGCCAGCAGCTTTAATCGGGGGGCAGATACGCAGTATTTT. Translating it yields CASSFNRGADTQYF. Full variable domain (rest looked up from reference TRBV11-3 and TRBJ2-3): EAGVVQSPRYKIIEKKQPVAFWCNPISGHNTLYWYLQNLGQGPELLIRYENEEAVDDSQLPKDRFSAERLKGVDSTLKIQPAELGDSAVYLCASSFNRGADTQYFGPGTRLTVL.

The table lists this clone with a count of one. The chain recombines TRBV7-9 with TRBJ2-7; D gene uncertain. The CDR3 spans 16 residues. Looked up from germline, CDR1 is SEHNR and CDR2 is FQNEAQ (reference sequence). Trimming left V 5 bases short and J 7 bases short, with 24 bases between. The CDR3 sequence is CASSPQVSGSLGEQYF. The CDR3 nucleotides read TGTGCCAGCAGCCCCCAGGTCAGTGGGTCGTTGGGGGAGCAGTACTTC.

This sequence joins TRBV10-1 and TRBJ2-2; D might be TRBD1 (5 bases). V shed 8 bases and J shed 4 bases, with 11 bases lying between them. The CDR3 length is 13 residues. Germline V gene lookup returns CDR1 WNHNN and CDR2 SYGVQD (reference sequence). The CDR3 bases are TGCGCCAGCTCACAGGACATCACCGGGGAGCTGTTTTTT. As protein: CASSQDITGELFF.

V usage is TRBV2 and J usage is TRBJ2-2; D remains unclear. The germline V gene has CDR1 SNHLY and CDR2 FYNNEI. This CDR3 spans 16 amino acids. V lost 4 bases to trimming and J lost 4 bases, with 16 bases between them. CDR3 in amino acids: CASSGSRVFTTGELFF. The CDR3 DNA is TGTGCCAGCAGTGGGAGTAGGGTGTTTACCACCGGGGAGCTGTTTTTT.

The V gene is TRBV11-3, the J gene TRBJ2-1; 8 bases match TRBD2. V lost 3 bases, J lost 9 bases, and 10 bases stayed unmatched. In germline, CDR1 is SGHNT, CDR2 YENEEA. This CDR3 is built from 15 residues. The CDR3 DNA reads as TGTGCCAGCAGCTTGGGCGGAAGCGGGAGCCTTGAGCAGTTCTTC. It is translated as CASSLGGSGSLEQFF.

The chain combines TRBV10-3 with TRBJ2-3; 8 positions agree with TRBD2. This CDR3 contains 15 residues. Germline trimming cut 3 bases from V and 1 base from J; bases unmatched to any gene: 3. Per germline, CDR1 ENHRY and CDR2 SYGVKD. This CDR3 is CAISEGRGGTDTQYF. CDR3 coding DNA: TGTGCCATCAGTGAAGGGCGGGGGGGCACAGATACGCAGTATTTT.

The rearrangement links TRBV2 to TRBJ1-5; TRBD1 matches at 12 bases. J gave up 3 bases and V 6 bases, and 3 bases lay outside the gene matches. Germline values: CDR1 SNHLY, CDR2 FYNNEI. The CDR3 sequence is 15 residues long. This CDR3 is CASRGTGGSNQPQHF. The CDR3 coding sequence is TGTGCCAGCAGAGGGACAGGGGGCTCCAATCAGCCCCAGCATTTT.

This clone was found a few times. Here the CDR3 DNA reads TGTGCCAGCAGCTCGTGGTACCAAGAGACCCAGTACTTC. Translated, it gives CASSSWYQETQYF. J is TRBJ2-5 and V is TRBV5-6; D gene ambiguous. This CDR3 is built from 13 residues. Trimming pared 3 bases from V and 0 bases from J, leaving 6 bases between. Germline lookup yields CDR1 SGHDT and CDR2 YYEEEE.

The chain has TRBV19 and TRBJ1-2; 7 bases map to TRBD1. CDR1 is LNHDA and CDR2 is SQIVND in the germline V gene (reference sequence). The V gene end was trimmed by 3 bases and the J gene end by 8 bases; junction bases not matched to a gene: 9. The CDR3 is made up of 14 amino acids. Here the CDR3 DNA reads TGTGCCAGTAGTATGGAATGGGACAGCAGGGGCTACACCTTC. It codes for CASSMEWDSRGYTF.

This chain joins TRBV27 and TRBJ2-1, with TRBD1 as a possible D gene (5 bases). V was clipped by 6 bases and J by 6 bases, with 21 bases between them. Germline-derived CDR1 and CDR2 are MNHEY and SMNVEV (reference sequence). The CDR3 extends over 16 amino acids. CDR3 sequence reads: CASRSQQAQLANEQFF. The CDR3 DNA reads as TGTGCCAGCAGATCCCAACAGGCCCAGCTCGCCAATGAGCAGTTCTTC.

The chain recombines TRBV2 with TRBJ2-1; 9 positions match TRBD2. This CDR3 is 16 amino acids long. CDR1 is SNHLY, CDR2 FYNNEI, per germline. Losses at the gene ends were 3 bases for V and 8 bases for J; bases not matched to a gene: 11. CDR3 protein: CASSDSRGGGTYEQFF. For the CDR3, the DNA is TGTGCCAGCAGTGATTCGCGGGGGGGTGGAACATATGAGCAGTTCTTC.

The rearrangement links TRBV7-2 to TRBJ2-1, with D unresolved. The CDR3 extends over 18 amino acids. Germline V gene lookup returns CDR1 SGHTA and CDR2 FQGNSA. V shed 1 base and J shed 4 bases, with 20 bases lying between them. The CDR3 coding sequence is TGTGCCAGCAGCTTAGATGGGCTGACCCGGACGCCGTACAATGAGCAGTTCTTC. It yields the protein CASSLDGLTRTPYNEQFF.

The chain uses TRBV6-1 and TRBJ2-7, with D possibly being TRBD1 or TRBD2 (5 bases each). Germline V gives CDR1 MNHNS, CDR2 SASEGT. Trimming took off 5 bases at V and 3 bases at J, with 8 bases between the two ends. CDR3 size: 12 residues. CDR3 DNA sequence: TGTGCCAGCAGTAGGGACGGCTACGAGCAGTACTTC. It is translated as CASSRDGYEQYF.

Worth noting for this clone: One end of the junction does not line up with germline, which may come from a read error. The chain recombines TRBV2 with TRBJ1-5, with unresolved D. The germline gives CDR1 SNHLY, CDR2 FYNNEI. This CDR3 contains 12 residues. The CDR3 DNA follows: TGTGCCAGCAGTGTGGTCAGAGACAACCTTGTTTTT. Translation: CASSVVRDNLVF.

The chain has TRBV7-2 and TRBJ2-3; 12 nucleotides agree with TRBD2. V trimming: 5 bases; J trimming: 3 bases; junction bases outside the gene matches: 9. Germline V gene sequence: CDR1 SGHTA, CDR2 FQGNSA. The CDR3 extends over 17 amino acids. The CDR3 coding sequence is TGTGCCAGCAGCCCGCGACTAGCGGGGGCGATAACAGATACGCAGTATTTT. Its translation: CASSPRLAGAITDTQYF.

The DNA of the CDR3 is TGTGCAAGTCGCACCCCCCCAGGGTGCTATGGCTACACCTTC. Amino acids: CASRTPPGCYGYTF. The chain recombines TRBV12-2 with TRBJ1-2; TRBD1, the D gene given by the table, was not confirmed from the DNA. TRBV12-2 is a known pseudogene. The CDR3 has 14 amino acids.

The DNA for the CDR3 is TGCGCCAGCAGTGCCGGGGGGACCGGGGAGCTGTTTTTT. Its translation is CASSAGGTGELFF. The chain is built from TRBV10-1 and TRBJ2-2, with 7 bases aligning to TRBD2. Germline V gives CDR1 WNHNN, CDR2 SYGVQD (reference sequence). Trimming took 4 bases from V and 5 from J; bases not matched to a gene: 1. The CDR3 runs 13 residues.

The chain combines TRBV9 with TRBJ2-1; 10 positions match TRBD2. Germline values: CDR1 SGDLS, CDR2 YYNGEE. The CDR3 has 18 residues. Trimming at V came to 4 bases and at J to 5 bases, leaving 15 bases not matched to a gene. CDR3 in DNA: TGTGCCAGCAGCCCTAAGCCTAGCGGGAGTTGGGGCCACAATGAGCAGTTCTTC. It translates to CASSPKPSGSWGHNEQFF.

The V and J genes are TRBV29-1 and TRBJ1-5, with a tentative D call TRBD1 (6 bases). This CDR3 is 12 amino acids long. V shed 5 bases and J shed 5 bases, with 10 bases lying between them. Germline V lookup: CDR1 SQVTM, CDR2 ANQGSEA. CDR3 sequence: CSVRDKDQPQHF. CDR3 coding DNA: TGCAGCGTTAGGGACAAGGATCAGCCCCAGCATTTT.

This chain uses TRBV14 with TRBJ2-3; 10 nucleotides line up with TRBD2. This CDR3 region has 16 residues. The ends lost 4 bases at V and 5 bases at J; junction bases unmatched: 9. The germline V gene encodes CDR1 SGHDN and CDR2 FVKESK. The CDR3 here is CASSPTSGVKLDTQYF. The CDR3 DNA reads as TGTGCCAGCAGCCCCACTAGCGGGGTTAAGTTAGATACGCAGTATTTT.

The chain employs TRBV20-1 and TRBJ1-2, with TRBD1 as a possible D gene (6 bases). V lost 4 bases to trimming and J lost 8 bases, with 11 bases between them. This CDR3 has 11 residues. Germline V gene data show CDR1 as DFQATT and CDR2 as SNEGSKA (reference sequence). The CDR3 is CSATGVGGYTF. In DNA, the CDR3 is TGCAGTGCTACAGGGGTTGGGGGCTACACCTTC.

This chain joins TRBV29-1 and TRBJ2-7, with TRBD2 as a possible D gene (6 bases). The CDR3 length is 14 residues. Per the germline V gene, CDR1 is SQVTM and CDR2 is ANQGSEA. Trimming took off 2 bases at V and 3 bases at J, with 14 bases between the two ends. CDR3 in amino acids: CSVETAGSYYEQYF. In DNA, the CDR3 is TGCAGCGTTGAAACGGCCGGGAGTTACTACGAGCAGTACTTC.

The chain has TRBV7-8 and TRBJ1-3; D is possibly TRBD1 (5 bases). The germline V gene encodes CDR1 SGHVS and CDR2 FQNEAQ. V lost 1 base, J lost 0 bases, and 10 bases lay in between. This CDR3 has 16 amino acids. As DNA, the CDR3 is TGTGCCAGCAGCTTAGGTCCGGGACCCTCTGGAAACACCATATATTTT. Protein: CASSLGPGPSGNTIYF.

The genes are TRBV5-1 and TRBJ2-1, with D maybe TRBD2 (5 bases). V shed 4 bases and J shed 2 bases, with 10 bases lying between them. This CDR3 spans 14 amino acids. Looked up from germline, CDR1 is SGHRS and CDR2 is YFSETQ. The CDR3 region is CASSARGPYNEQFF. CDR3 nucleotide sequence: TGCGCCAGCAGCGCTCGAGGGCCCTACAATGAGCAGTTCTTC.

The rearrangement joins TRBV7-9 to TRBJ2-3; unclear D gene. The CDR3 is 17 amino acids. Germline CDR1 is SEHNR and CDR2 is FQNEAQ (reference sequence). V lost 1 base and J lost 1, with 15 bases in between. CDR3 in DNA: TGTGCCAGCAGCTTAGGTACTCGGGCCTCCGGCACAGATACGCAGTATTTT. Translation: CASSLGTRASGTDTQYF.

The chain carries TRBV28 and TRBJ2-1, with 7 bases lining up with TRBD2. CDR3 length equals 17 residues. Losses at the gene ends were 7 bases for V and 0 bases for J; bases not matched to a gene: 12. CDR1 MDHEN and CDR2 SYDVKM come from the germline V gene. The CDR3 reads CASTPWGGASSYNEQFF. The CDR3 DNA reads TGTGCCAGCACCCCTTGGGGAGGGGCCAGCTCCTACAATGAGCAGTTCTTC.

The chain has TRBV4-1 and TRBJ1-2; a weak D match, TRBD1 (5 bases). V was shortened by 1 base and J by 4 bases, with 10 bases between the two germline ends. Germline V gene data show CDR1 as MGHRA and CDR2 as YSYEKL. The CDR3 covers 14 residues. This CDR3 reads CASSQGQGFYGYTF. CDR3 DNA sequence: TGCGCCAGCAGCCAAGGCCAGGGATTCTATGGCTACACCTTC.

The gene calls are TRBV9 and TRBJ2-6, with D perhaps being TRBD1 or TRBD2 (5 bases each). CDR1 and CDR2 from the germline V gene are SGDLS and YYNGEE. The CDR3 runs 18 residues. V was shortened by 7 bases and J by 0 bases, with 20 bases between the two germline ends. Written as DNA, the CDR3 is TGTGCCAGCGCGCCGGTTTTTGGGGGTCTCTCTGGGGCCAACGTCCTGACTTTC. Residues: CASAPVFGGLSGANVLTF. The entire variable domain, with the rest obtained from reference TRBV9 and TRBJ2-6, is as follows: DSGVTQTPKHLITATGQRVTLRCSPRSGDLSVYWYQQSLDQGLQFLIQYYNGEERAKGNILERFSAQQFPDLHSELNLSSLELGDSALYFCASAPVFGGLSGANVLTFGAGSRLTVL.

The V call is TRBV5-1, the J call TRBJ2-7; 9 bases line up with TRBD1. This CDR3 contains 15 residues. The junction had 10 bases not matched to a gene; V was cut back by 4 bases and J by 5 bases. Germline CDR1 SGHRS, CDR2 YFSETQ. DNA for the CDR3: TGCGCCAGCAGCCCGCTTGGGGGACAGGGCCACGAGCAGTACTTC. This gives the protein CASSPLGGQGHEQYF.

The V call is TRBV6-1, the J call TRBJ1-3; no clear D gene. Per the germline V gene, CDR1 is MNHNS and CDR2 is SASEGT. This CDR3 is built from 14 residues. Trimming took off 8 bases at V and 7 bases at J, with 18 bases between the two ends. The CDR3 is CASYETGSRNTIYF. The CDR3 DNA is TGTGCCAGCTATGAGACCGGTTCTCGGAACACCATATATTTT.